This TCR beta chain was sequenced in a study of ipilimumab plus nivolumab after autologous stem cell transplantation. This table comes from immunoSEQ multiplex PCR, and its TCRdb copy is limited to in-frame clones, with some not included. The profile shows around 21,000 clones, more than 60% of them singletons. The source of this sequence is a male donor with diffuse large B-cell lymphoma. The material was PBMCs, obtained in a trial of ipilimumab plus nivolumab as post-transplant consolidation.

The CDR3 bases are TGTGCCAGCAGTTACTCCGGGACAGCCTCCTACGAGCAGTACTTC. Protein: CASSYSGTASYEQYF. The chain joins TRBV6-5 to TRBJ2-7; TRBD1 agrees at 7 bases. Germline values: CDR1 MNHEY, CDR2 SVGAGI. The J segment lost 0 bases and the V segment lost 0 bases, leaving 2 bases of the junction unmatched. CDR3 size: 15 residues.